The clone carrying this TCR beta chain showed up just once. The target antigen is unknown. Method: immunoSEQ multiplex PCR; TCRdb's copy keeps in-frame clones and lacks some. The table has hundreds of thousands of clones, 96% seen once. V shed 3 bases and J shed 0 bases, with 9 bases lying between them. Germline values: CDR1 KGHSH, CDR2 LQKENI. The CDR3 consists of 15 residues. The data are from a study of shared clonotypes between healthy human individuals. The study's findings and limits: All-four-donor shared clonotypes had higher generation probabilities than non-shared clonotypes did.

The donor population consisted of healthy HIV-negative adults with no recent acute infections or vaccinations. This receptor was identified in a young man in good health. This rearrangement joins TRBV18 to TRBJ2-1; D not certain. Sequencing used memory CD8+ T cells sorted from blood. Subset of the sample: CD45RO+ cells pooled with CCR7-negative TemRA cells. The CDR3 is CASSPQEASYNEQFF. In DNA form, the CDR3 reads TGTGCCAGCTCACCCCAAGAAGCCTCCTACAATGAGCAGTTCTTC.